This T cell receptor beta chain was identified during a study of blood T cell repertoires in COVID-19. The CDR3 has 12 amino acids. With 7 bases removed from V and 1 base from J, the gap between germline ends came to 10 bases. The germline CDR1 and CDR2 sequences are SQVTM and ANQGSEA. While infection was still active, Seattle patients were enrolled and then followed longitudinally. TCRdb's copy holds only in-frame clones and misses some; the assay was immunoSEQ multiplex PCR. The sample shows approximately 290,000 clones, roughly 86% of them seen only once. Sequencing was carried out using peripheral blood. The receptor was derived from a woman aged 30 to 39 with COVID-19, enrolled during active disease. The chain employs TRBV29-1 and TRBJ1-1, with a tentative D call TRBD1 (5 bases). This CDR3 reads CSAATGNTEAFF. DNA of the CDR3: TGCAGCGCTGCCACAGGGAACACTGAAGCTTTCTTT.